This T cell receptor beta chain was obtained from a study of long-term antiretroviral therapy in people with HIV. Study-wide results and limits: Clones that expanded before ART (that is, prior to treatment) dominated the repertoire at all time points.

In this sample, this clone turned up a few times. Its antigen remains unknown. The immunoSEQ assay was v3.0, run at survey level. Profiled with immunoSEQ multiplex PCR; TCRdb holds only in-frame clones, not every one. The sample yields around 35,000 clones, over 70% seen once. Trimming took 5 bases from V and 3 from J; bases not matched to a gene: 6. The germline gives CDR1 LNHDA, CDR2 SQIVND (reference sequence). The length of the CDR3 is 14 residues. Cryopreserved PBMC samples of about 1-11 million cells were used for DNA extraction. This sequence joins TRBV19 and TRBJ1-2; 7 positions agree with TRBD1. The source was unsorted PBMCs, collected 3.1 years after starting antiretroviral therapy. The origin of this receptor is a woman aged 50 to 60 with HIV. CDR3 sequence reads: CASSFAGTDYGYTF. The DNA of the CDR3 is TGTGCCAGTAGTTTTGCCGGGACAGACTATGGCTACACCTTC.